This T cell receptor (beta chain) was captured by sequencing in a study of blood T cell repertoires in COVID-19. Clones were read by immunoSEQ multiplex PCR, and TCRdb kept only the in-frame ones, dropping some. Of 55,000 to 75,000 clones in the sample, 75% to 90% were seen once. Sequenced sample: peripheral blood. This clonotype originated in a man between 65 and 85 years old who had recovered from COVID-19.

The CDR3 DNA reads as TGCAGCGTTGGAGAGAGAGGACAGGGGTTCGACGAGCAGTACTTC. This gives the protein CSVGERGQGFDEQYF. The chain couples TRBV29-1 to TRBJ2-7; 9 bases align to TRBD1. V was pared by 4 bases and J by 5 bases, with 12 bases of the junction left unmatched. This CDR3 contains 15 residues. Germline V gene sequence: CDR1 SQVTM, CDR2 ANQGSEA.